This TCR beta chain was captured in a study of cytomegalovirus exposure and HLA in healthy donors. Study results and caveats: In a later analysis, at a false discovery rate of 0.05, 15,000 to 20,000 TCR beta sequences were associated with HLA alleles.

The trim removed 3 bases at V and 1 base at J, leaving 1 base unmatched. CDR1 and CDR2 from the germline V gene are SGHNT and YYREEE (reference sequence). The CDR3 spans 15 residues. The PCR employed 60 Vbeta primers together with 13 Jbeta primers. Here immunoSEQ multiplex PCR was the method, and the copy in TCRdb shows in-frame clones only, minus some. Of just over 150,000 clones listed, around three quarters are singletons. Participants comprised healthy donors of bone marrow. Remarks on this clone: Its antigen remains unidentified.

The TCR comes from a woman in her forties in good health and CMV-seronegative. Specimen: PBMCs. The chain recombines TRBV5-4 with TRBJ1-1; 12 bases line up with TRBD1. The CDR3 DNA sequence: TGTGCCAGCAGCTGGGGACAGGGGGCGAACACTGAAGCTTTCTTT. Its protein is CASSWGQGANTEAFF.